The 10 T cell receptor beta chains below come from one sample, sequenced in a study (dated by TCRdb to 2014 to 2015). Cells that were CD4+CD25+CD127-/low were isolated as Tregs. The receptor library was made with 5' RACE. Reads for this sample came from an Illumina MiSeq. TCRdb trimmed public reads at Q25 via fastp, called clones via MiXCR and kept in-frame beta chains. A single entry per CDR3 protein holds the most common genes and DNA from its merged rows. Here the sample has about 43,000 distinct CDR3 sequences; over 20% occur a single time. 4.3% of the sample comes from the top ten. The sequenced sample consisted of Tregs sorted from a lymph node. These receptors all come from a female donor with breast cancer.

Points on this clonotype: The CDR3 carries no conserved terminal phenylalanine or tryptophan, so it likely arises from a read error. The rearrangement links TRBV27 to TRBJ2-3; the match to TRBD1 covers 10 bases. With 2 bases clipped from V and 3 bases from J, the junction kept 5 bases outside the gene matches. The CDR3 contains 16 residues. From germline, CDR1 is MNHEY and CDR2 SMNVEV (reference sequence). The CDR3 coding sequence is TGTGCCAGCAGTTTAACAGGACAGGGGGGTACAGATACGCAGTATTTA. This sequence encodes CASSLTGQGGTDTQYL.

This clonotype came up many times. The rearrangement links TRBV4-2 to TRBJ2-2, with 14 bases lining up with TRBD2. Germline V CDR1 and CDR2: LGHNA, YNFKEQ. The junction had 9 bases not matched to a gene; V was cut back by 8 bases and J by 1 base. The CDR3 sequence is 18 residues long. CDR3 coding DNA: TGTGCCAGCTTACAGGGACTAGCGGGGGAACTGAACACCGGGGAGCTGTTTTTT. This gives the protein CASLQGLAGELNTGELFF.

This clonotype was found many times. V gene TRBV20-1 combines with J gene TRBJ2-7, with D perhaps being TRBD1 or TRBD2 (5 bases each). The germline gives CDR1 DFQATT, CDR2 SNEGSKA (reference sequence). There are 13 residues in the CDR3. Deletions cut 5 bases from V and 1 base from J, with 12 bases between. The CDR3 protein is CSAPGRQSYEQYF. The CDR3 region has the DNA TGCAGTGCTCCGGGGCGGCAATCCTACGAGCAGTACTTC.

The table lists this clonotype with many counts. The V and J genes are TRBV5-4 and TRBJ2-1; 7 bases fit TRBD2. The CDR3 spans 13 residues. V lost 5 bases and J lost 6; bases outside the gene matches: 5. Per germline, CDR1 SGHNT and CDR2 YYREEE (reference sequence). Here the CDR3 reads CASSQAGTNEQFF. CDR3 in DNA: TGTGCCAGCAGTCAAGCGGGGACCAATGAGCAGTTCTTC.

The V and J genes are TRBV24-1 and TRBJ2-1; D remains unclear. Between the trimmed V and J ends, which lost 3 bases and 2 bases, there was a span of 1 base. CDR1 is KGHDR and CDR2 is SFDVKD in the germline V gene. The CDR3 runs 12 residues. The CDR3 spells CATSDPYNEQFF. The DNA of the CDR3 is TGTGCCACCAGTGATCCCTACAATGAGCAGTTCTTC.

This clonotype was picked up a small number of times. The V and J genes are TRBV29-1 and TRBJ1-2; TRBD1 is a possible D gene (5 bases). The CDR3 is made up of 13 amino acids. Germline V gene lookup returns CDR1 SQVTM and CDR2 ANQGSEA. Trimming shortened V by 0 bases and J by 3 bases, and 8 bases separated the two germline ends. CDR3 bases: TGCAGCGTTGAAGACGGGACTCACTATGGCTACACCTTC. Translation gives CSVEDGTHYGYTF.

This clonotype was found many times. CDR3 region: CASSRRAGETGELFF. The DNA for the CDR3 is TGTGCCAGCAGCCGGAGGGCGGGGGAGACCGGGGAGCTGTTTTTT. This chain links TRBV4-2 with TRBJ2-2; 7 bases are shared with TRBD2. The CDR3 extends over 15 amino acids. The V gene's germline CDR1 is LGHNA and CDR2 YNFKEQ. Trimming took 4 bases from V and 5 from J; bases not matched to a gene: 7.

V gene TRBV29-1 combines with J gene TRBJ2-3; D is unresolved. Per germline, CDR1 SQVTM and CDR2 ANQGSEA. V lost 1 base, J lost 4 bases, and 9 bases lay in between. The CDR3 extends over 13 amino acids. In nucleotides, the CDR3 is TGCAGCGTTGAAGGGCTATTAGCAGATACGCAGTATTTT. Translated, it gives CSVEGLLADTQYF.

The chain uses TRBV11-2 and TRBJ2-7; 9 positions agree with TRBD1. The CDR3 has 17 residues. Germline V CDR1 and CDR2: SGHAT, FQNNGV. Losses at the gene ends were 5 bases for V and 2 bases for J; bases not matched to a gene: 13. The CDR3 coding sequence is TGTGCCAGCAGCCAACAGCCCACAGGGGGCGTCGCCTACGAGCAGTACTTC. As protein: CASSQQPTGGVAYEQYF.

This clonotype was observed a few times. The V and J genes are TRBV4-2 and TRBJ1-4; 8 nucleotides align to TRBD1. This CDR3 contains 16 residues. The germline V gene encodes CDR1 LGHNA and CDR2 YNFKEQ. V lost 1 base, J lost 6 bases, and 7 bases stayed unmatched. The DNA of the CDR3 is TGTGCCAGCAGCCAAGTCCCAGGGGGCTCGGATGAAAAACTGTTTTTT. It is translated as CASSQVPGGSDEKLFF.